This entry lists 29 T cell receptor beta chains sequenced from one sample in a study of cytomegalovirus exposure and HLA in healthy donors. The PCR ran on 60 Vbeta and 13 Jbeta primers. Using immunoSEQ multiplex PCR, the repertoire was profiled, and TCRdb retains in-frame clones only, with some absent. The profile covers tens of thousands of clones, with less than 80% appearing a single time and approximately 1.4% taken by the ten largest. The sequenced sample was PBMCs. These receptors were taken from a male donor in good health and CMV-seronegative.

This clone was observed a few times. The chain combines TRBV6-6 with TRBJ2-7; 7 bases map to TRBD1. Germline loops: CDR1 MNHNY, CDR2 SVGAGI (reference sequence). This CDR3 contains 14 residues. J lost 4 bases, V lost 2 bases, and 5 bases had no gene match. CDR3 sequence reads: CASSYDPTGYEQYF. CDR3 DNA sequence: TGTGCCAGCAGTTACGACCCGACAGGGTACGAGCAGTACTTC.

This clone was detected only a few times. This chain joins TRBV5-6 and TRBJ1-3; 8 nucleotides align to TRBD1. CDR1 is SGHDT, CDR2 YYEEEE, per germline. The CDR3 totals 15 residues. V shed 2 bases and J 0 bases; nucleotides not matched to a gene: 1. The CDR3 coding sequence is TGTGCCAGCAGCTTCCAGGGGGCCTCTGGAAACACCATATATTTT. Translating it yields CASSFQGASGNTIYF.

The rearrangement links TRBV10-3 to TRBJ2-7, with TRBD2 identical over 9 bases. The germline V gene has CDR1 ENHRY and CDR2 SYGVKD. V was clipped by 4 bases and J by 3 bases; unmatched bases: 13. The CDR3 totals 17 residues. CDR3 amino acids: CAISGHPSGAVNYEQYF. In DNA form, the CDR3 reads TGTGCCATCAGTGGGCACCCTAGCGGGGCGGTCAACTACGAGCAGTACTTC.

The CDR3 DNA sequence: TGTGCCAGCAGCTTAGCGCGCCCGCAAGAGACCCAGTACTTC. The encoded protein is CASSLARPQETQYF. The J gene is TRBJ2-5, the V gene TRBV7-2, with D unclear. The CDR3 sequence is 14 residues long. Trimming took off 0 bases at V and 2 bases at J, with 7 bases between the two ends. Per the germline V gene, CDR1 is SGHTA and CDR2 is FQGNSA.

The chain is built from TRBV18 and TRBJ1-4; D is undetermined. CDR1 is KGHSH and CDR2 is LQKENI in the germline V gene. With 3 bases removed from V and 7 bases from J, the gap between germline ends came to 12 bases. The CDR3 is 14 amino acids. The CDR3 sequence: CASSPGAAVEKLFF. The CDR3 region has the DNA TGTGCCAGCTCACCCGGTGCGGCAGTTGAAAAACTGTTTTTT.

The rearrangement uses TRBV18 and TRBJ2-3; 10 bases agree with TRBD2. The germline V gene has CDR1 KGHSH and CDR2 LQKENI. This CDR3 region has 16 residues. The V and J ends lost 3 bases and 0 bases, in that order; junction bases with no gene match: 3. This CDR3 is CASSPVAGGSTDTQYF. CDR3 in DNA: TGTGCCAGCTCACCGGTAGCGGGAGGCAGCACAGATACGCAGTATTTT.

The gene calls are TRBV4-3 and TRBJ2-7; D possibly corresponds to TRBD1 (6 bases). The V gene lost 1 base and the J gene lost 3 bases, with 13 bases spanning the gap. This CDR3 region has 15 residues. Per germline, CDR1 LGHNA and CDR2 YSLEER. The CDR3 is CASSQGKQGVYEQYF. CDR3 coding DNA: TGCGCCAGCAGCCAAGGTAAACAGGGAGTCTACGAGCAGTACTTC.

This clone was recorded a few times. This chain joins TRBV10-2 and TRBJ2-5, with TRBD2 matching over 11 bases. The CDR3 length is 16 residues. The junction had 13 bases not matched to a gene; V was cut back by 8 bases and J by 5 bases. Germline V lookup: CDR1 WSHSY, CDR2 SAAADI. The CDR3: CASSDITSGGRETQYF. CDR3 bases: TGCGCCAGCTCCGACATCACTAGCGGGGGAAGGGAGACCCAGTACTTC.

The chain joins TRBV6-6 to TRBJ1-1; D not resolved. Germline V lookup: CDR1 MNHNY, CDR2 SVGAGI (reference sequence). The CDR3 runs 14 residues. The germline V and J ends were trimmed by 7 bases and 0 bases, with 12 bases remaining between them. CDR3 residues: CASNPAGVNTEAFF. The DNA of the CDR3 is TGTGCCAGCAATCCCGCCGGGGTGAACACTGAAGCTTTCTTT.

The chain links TRBV5-1 to TRBJ2-1; possibly TRBD2 for D (5 bases). Germline assignment: CDR1 SGHRS and CDR2 YFSETQ. CDR3 length: 13 amino acids. V was pared by 3 bases and J by 4 bases, with 8 bases between. CDR3 sequence reads: CASSYTRYNEQFF. Written as DNA, the CDR3 is TGCGCCAGCAGCTACACTAGATACAATGAGCAGTTCTTC.

V gene TRBV2 combines with J gene TRBJ2-1; TRBD1 matches at 7 bases. J gave up 3 bases and V 10 bases, and 6 bases lay outside the gene matches. CDR1 is SNHLY, CDR2 FYNNEI, per germline. There are 13 residues in the CDR3. DNA of the CDR3: TGTGCCACCGCCCACAGGGGCTACAATGAGCAGTTCTTC. This encodes CATAHRGYNEQFF.

The genes are TRBV11-3 and TRBJ2-3, with 10 bases aligning to TRBD2. After removal of 4 bases from V and 0 bases from J, the junction contained 1 base not matched to a gene. The CDR3 is made up of 15 amino acids. The germline V gene encodes CDR1 SGHNT and CDR2 YENEEA. The CDR3 DNA reads TGTGCCAGCAGCTCGGGACTAGCGAGCACAGATACGCAGTATTTT. Translation: CASSSGLASTDTQYF.

The table lists this clone with a few counts. This chain links TRBV6-6 with TRBJ2-6, with TRBD1 as a possible D gene (6 bases). The germline V gene encodes CDR1 MNHNY and CDR2 SVGAGI (reference sequence). Between the trimmed V and J ends, which lost 7 bases and 0 bases, there was a span of 13 bases. The CDR3 totals 16 residues. The CDR3 coding sequence is TGTGCCAGCACCCGGACAGTCAGCTCTGGGGCCAACGTCCTGACTTTC. Encoded protein: CASTRTVSSGANVLTF.

The chain combines TRBV30 with TRBJ1-2, with D hard to call. V was clipped by 4 bases and J by 8 bases, with 5 bases between them. The germline gives CDR1 GTSNPN, CDR2 SVGIG (reference sequence). This CDR3 region has 9 residues. The CDR3 DNA reads TGTGCCTGGATCGAGGGCTACACCTTC. Residues: CAWIEGYTF.

The chain joins TRBV27 to TRBJ2-2, with 8 bases matching TRBD1. The CDR3 is 17 amino acids. V was pared by 5 bases and J by 5 bases, with 13 bases of the junction left unmatched. Germline values: CDR1 MNHEY, CDR2 SMNVEV (reference sequence). As DNA, the CDR3 is TGTGCCAGCAGTCCCGACTCCTCGACAGGGGAGACCGGGGAGCTGTTTTTT. It specifies CASSPDSSTGETGELFF.

There are a few counts of this clone. The chain recombines TRBV18 with TRBJ1-1; TRBD1 aligns across 7 bases. This CDR3 spans 14 amino acids. V lost 2 bases, J lost 4 bases, and 4 bases stayed unmatched. The germline V gene encodes CDR1 KGHSH and CDR2 LQKENI. The CDR3 spells CASSPASGGTEAFF. In DNA, the CDR3 is TGTGCCAGCTCACCAGCTTCAGGGGGCACTGAAGCTTTCTTT.

V gene TRBV4-3 combines with J gene TRBJ2-1; D might be TRBD1 (6 bases). From germline, CDR1 is LGHNA and CDR2 YSLEER. The CDR3 has 18 residues. V was pared by 2 bases and J by 3 bases, with 20 bases between. The DNA for the CDR3 is TGCGCCAGCAGCCAATATTCGGACGGCAGGGGCATCTACAATGAGCAGTTCTTC. It specifies CASSQYSDGRGIYNEQFF.

This clone has a handful of counts. The chain employs TRBV5-8 and TRBJ2-5; D might be TRBD2 (6 bases). Per the germline V gene, CDR1 is SGHTS and CDR2 is YDEGEE. This CDR3 region has 14 residues. V lost 2 bases, J lost 1 base, and 9 bases lay in between. The CDR3: CASSFRRGQETQYF. The CDR3 DNA is TGTGCCAGCAGCTTTAGGCGGGGCCAAGAGACCCAGTACTTC.

The V gene is TRBV27, the J gene TRBJ2-7; possible D gene TRBD2, 6 bases. Germline values: CDR1 MNHEY, CDR2 SMNVEV (reference sequence). The CDR3 sequence is 14 residues long. The germline V and J ends were trimmed by 3 bases and 6 bases, with 15 bases remaining between them. CDR3 region: CASSFRASDVEQYF. DNA for the CDR3: TGTGCCAGCAGTTTCCGGGCTAGCGATGTCGAGCAGTACTTC.

The rearrangement uses TRBV7-9 and TRBJ2-3, with 9 bases that match TRBD1. This CDR3 is built from 14 residues. After removal of 5 bases from V and 1 base from J, the junction contained 1 base not matched to a gene. Germline V CDR1 and CDR2: SEHNR, FQNEAQ (reference sequence). CDR3 protein: CASSRDRGTDTQYF. The CDR3 DNA reads as TGTGCCAGCAGCCGGGACAGGGGCACAGATACGCAGTATTTT.

This chain links TRBV19 with TRBJ1-5, with 7 bases aligning to TRBD1. In germline, CDR1 is LNHDA, CDR2 SQIVND (reference sequence). V lost 7 bases to trimming and J lost 5 bases; unmatched junction nucleotides: 5. This CDR3 has 13 residues. CDR3 residues: CASKGQRDQPQHF. The CDR3 DNA is TGTGCCAGTAAGGGACAGCGCGATCAGCCCCAGCATTTT.

This rearrangement joins TRBV28 to TRBJ2-1; 13 bases align to TRBD2. CDR1 MDHEN and CDR2 SYDVKM come from the germline V gene. Trimming took 2 bases from V and 6 from J; bases not matched to a gene: 13. The CDR3 covers 19 residues. CDR3 DNA: TGTGCCAGCAGTTTACGATTTGGACTAGCGGGAGTCTCAGGCAATGAGCAGTTCTTC. Its translation: CASSLRFGLAGVSGNEQFF.

V gene TRBV4-3 combines with J gene TRBJ2-5; 14 positions match TRBD2. Unmatched junction bases numbered 2, after V lost 4 bases and J lost 4 bases. The CDR3 is 15 residues long. In germline, CDR1 is LGHNA, CDR2 YSLEER. The CDR3 DNA follows: TGCGCCAGCAGCCGCGGACTAGCGGGAGGAGAGACCCAGTACTTC. Residues: CASSRGLAGGETQYF.

This clone was seen just once. The chain uses TRBV30 and TRBJ1-6; maybe TRBD1 (6 bases). Trimming removed 2 bases from V and 4 bases from J, with 6 bases in between. CDR1 and CDR2 (germline): GTSNPN, SVGIG (reference sequence). This CDR3 is 13 amino acids long. The CDR3 loop is CAWSTGYNSPLHF. The CDR3 nucleotides read TGTGCCTGGAGTACAGGGTATAATTCACCCCTCCACTTT. The full variable domain, rest sourced from reference TRBV30 and TRBJ1-6, is SQTIHQWPATLVQPVGSPLSLECTVEGTSNPNLYWYRQAAGRGLQLLFYSVGIGQISSEVPQNLSASRPQDRQFILSSKKLLLSDSGFYLCAWSTGYNSPLHFGNGTRLTVT.

The chain uses TRBV7-2 and TRBJ1-5, with 8 bases that match TRBD1. CDR1 is SGHTA, CDR2 FQGNSA, per germline. J was trimmed by 1 base and V by 0 bases; bases with no gene match: 5. The CDR3 covers 17 residues. CDR3 nucleotides: TGTGCCAGCAGCTTAGCATCAGGGACAGGCAGCAATCAGCCCCAGCATTTT. This sequence encodes CASSLASGTGSNQPQHF. Variable domain in full (rest from reference TRBV7-2 and TRBJ1-5): GAGVSQSPSNKVTEKGKDVELRCDPISGHTALYWYRQSLGQGLEFLIYFQGNSAPDKSGLPSDRFSAERTGGSVSTLTIQRTQQEDSAVYLCASSLASGTGSNQPQHFGDGTRLSIL.

This chain connects TRBV10-3 to TRBJ2-7; D is perhaps TRBD1 (5 bases). The germline CDR1 and CDR2 sequences are ENHRY and SYGVKD. The CDR3 is made up of 14 amino acids. Trimming took 4 bases from V and 4 from J, leaving 14 bases between them. Here the CDR3 reads CAISVGRAGYEQYF. CDR3 sequence (DNA): TGTGCCATCAGTGTGGGCAGGGCAGGGTACGAGCAGTACTTC.

V and J are TRBV28 and TRBJ1-4; D is uncertain. CDR1 is MDHEN and CDR2 is SYDVKM in the germline V gene. This CDR3 region has 12 residues. The V end was cut by 7 bases, the J end by 3 bases, with 6 bases between. The CDR3 DNA is TGTGCCAGCACCCCATCTAATGAAAAACTGTTTTTT. This encodes CASTPSNEKLFF.

In this sample, this clone turned up a few times. V gene TRBV5-6 combines with J gene TRBJ2-3; 11 bases are a match to TRBD2. The CDR3 contains 16 residues. V shed 4 bases and J 2 bases; nucleotides not matched to a gene: 6. Germline V gene sequence: CDR1 SGHDT, CDR2 YYEEEE. The CDR3: CASSPGTSGPTDTQYF. CDR3 sequence (DNA): TGTGCCAGCAGCCCGGGGACTAGCGGCCCCACAGATACGCAGTATTTT.

By share of the sample, this clone is medium-sized. This chain links TRBV27 with TRBJ2-1; 8 positions agree with TRBD1. The CDR3 is 13 amino acids. Germline-derived CDR1 and CDR2 are MNHEY and SMNVEV (reference sequence). J was trimmed by 6 bases and V by 7 bases; bases with no gene match: 5. CDR3 DNA sequence: TGTGCCAGCAAGACAGGGGAGGTCAATGAGCAGTTCTTC. Translating gives CASKTGEVNEQFF.